Listed below are T cell receptor beta chains from one sample, sequenced in a study of T cells after yellow fever vaccination. TCRdb re-called the 5' RACE reads through MiXCR, storing one row per CDR3 protein. Found here are fewer than 350,000 distinct CDR3 sequences, 3.5% to 4.5% of them singletons; the top ten hold roughly 21%. The sequenced sample was PBMCs, obtained 15 days after the yellow fever booster vaccination. The receptors derive from a man aged 18 to 29 who received the YFV17D yellow fever vaccine. CDR3s include the opening cysteine and the closing phenylalanine or tryptophan. A D gene is named only where the DNA matches it firmly. Size tells how often a clone was seen (once, few, many) or the class of an expanded clone, and some rows leave it out.

v_gene	j_gene	d_gene	abundance	CDR3nt	CDR3aa
TRBV15	TRBJ2-3	TRBD2	many	TGTGCCACCAGCAGAGGGGGGGGTGAAGGGTTGACGGATACGCAGTATTTT	CATSRGGGEGLTDTQYF
TRBV3-1	TRBJ1-6	TRBD1	NA	TGTGCCAGCAGCCGCTTACAGGGGGTAAATTCACCCCTCCACTTT	CASSRLQGVNSPLHF
TRBV20-1	TRBJ2-1	NA	many	TGCAGTGCTGCCGGAGAGGGTGATGAGCAGTTCTTC	CSAAGEGDEQFF
TRBV7-6	TRBJ2-3	NA	many	TGTGCCAGCAGCTTAGCAGGTTGGGAGACAGATACGCAGTATTTT	CASSLAGWETDTQYF
TRBV3-1	TRBJ2-3	NA	NA	TGTGCCAGCAGCCACCAGGGTGGCCCAGATACGCAGTATTTT	CASSHQGGPDTQYF
TRBV20-1	TRBJ2-5	NA	many	TGCAGTGCGCGGGACAGTCAAGTAGGGACCCAGTACTTC	CSARDSQVGTQYF
TRBV6-5	TRBJ1-2	NA	many	TGTGCCAGCAGTTACTCCCCGACAGGTCCTAACTATGGCTACACCTTC	CASSYSPTGPNYGYTF
TRBV20-1	TRBJ1-2	NA	few	TGCAGTGTCCTTCCGGGGACCTATGGCTACACCTTC	CSVLPGTYGYTF
TRBV29-1	TRBJ2-2	NA	many	TGCAGCGCCACCCCGAACACCGGGGAGCTGTTTTTT	CSATPNTGELFF
TRBV7-2	TRBJ1-1	NA	many	TGTGCCAGCAGCTTAGAGGCCGGACTTGAAGCTTTCTTT	CASSLEAGLEAFF
TRBV7-2	TRBJ2-3	NA	many	TGTGCCAGCAGCACGGATTCAGTTCCGCAGTATTTT	CASSTDSVPQYF
TRBV6-5	TRBJ2-2	NA	few	TGTGCCACCAGCGCAGGGGTTCGGATGACCGGGGAGCTGTTTTTT	CATSAGVRMTGELFF
TRBV7-8	TRBJ1-6	TRBD1	many	TGTGCCAGCAGCAACCGGGACAGGGGGCCGAAATCACCCCTCCACTTT	CASSNRDRGPKSPLHF
TRBV27	TRBJ2-4	NA	few	TGTGCCAGCAGTTTATCGCCCGCCACCCTAGCCAAAAACATTCAGTACTTC	CASSLSPATLAKNIQYF
TRBV7-9	TRBJ2-1	NA	many	TGCGCCAGCAGCTTGGCGGCGGGGAGGAATGAGCAGTTCTTC	CASSLAAGRNEQFF
TRBV24-1	TRBJ1-5	NA	NA	TGTGCCACCAGTGATCGTGCCTCCCAGCCCCAGCATTTT	CATSDRASQPQHF
TRBV27	TRBJ2-5	NA	few	TGTGCCAGCAGTTTTGCCGCGTTGGACGGCCAAGAGACCCAGTACTTC	CASSFAALDGQETQYF
TRBV12-3/TRBV12-4	TRBJ1-2	NA	few	TGTGCCAGCAGTTTCTTTGGGGGCTACACCTTC	CASSFFGGYTF
TRBV4-2	TRBJ2-5	TRBD2	NA	TGTGCCAGCAGCCAAGATGGTAGGGCGGGAGTGACCCAGTACTTC	CASSQDGRAGVTQYF
TRBV7-6	TRBJ2-3	TRBD2	few	TGTGCCAGCACAATGACTAGCGGGGCCACAGATACGCAGTATTTT	CASTMTSGATDTQYF
TRBV7-9	TRBJ1-2	NA	NA	TGTGCCAGCAGCTTAATTTCAGTCCTCTATGGCTACACCTTC	CASSLISVLYGYTF
TRBV12-3/TRBV12-4	TRBJ2-1	NA	many	TGTGCCAGTCGGACAGCGAGCTCCTACAATGAGCAGTTCTTC	CASRTASSYNEQFF
TRBV5-1	TRBJ1-1	NA	many	TGCGCCAGCAGATCATACAGCAACCTAAACACTGAAGCTTTCTTT	CASRSYSNLNTEAFF
TRBV7-9	TRBJ1-5	NA	NA	TGTGCCAGCAGCACCGGAGGACAATCCCCCCAGCATTTT	CASSTGGQSPQHF
TRBV12-3/TRBV12-4	TRBJ2-5	NA	many	TGTGCCAGCAGTTCAGGACCGTGGAAGACCCAGTACTTC	CASSSGPWKTQYF
TRBV5-1	TRBJ1-1	NA	many	TGCGCCAGCAGCTTGGGGAGGGAGACTGAAGCTTTCTTT	CASSLGRETEAFF
TRBV3-1	TRBJ1-5	NA	few	TGTGCCAGCAGCCAAGGGGTGGACGGTCAGCCCCAGCATTTT	CASSQGVDGQPQHF
TRBV23-1	TRBJ2-2	NA	NA	TGCGCCAGCAGTCAGCGGGAACCGGGGGAGAGCACCGGGGAGCTGTTTTTT	CASSQREPGESTGELFF
TRBV24-1	TRBJ2-2	NA	many	TGTGCCACCGGGGCGTTTGACGGAAACACCGGGGAGCTGTTTTTT	CATGAFDGNTGELFF
TRBV6-5	TRBJ2-3	NA	NA	TGTGCCAGCAGGAAGGAGGACACAGATACGCAGTATTTT	CASRKEDTDTQYF
TRBV15	TRBJ2-1	TRBD2	few	TGTGCCACCAGCAGCTTGGGGGGGGGCTCCTACAATGAGCAGTTCTTC	CATSSLGGGSYNEQFF
TRBV11-2	TRBJ2-7	NA	many	TGTGCCAGCAGCTTCCAGTACTCCTACGAGCAGTACTTC	CASSFQYSYEQYF
TRBV18	TRBJ2-5	TRBD1	NA	TGTGCCAGCTCACCTGTGTTTTCGCCCGGGACAGGGAGAGAGACCCAGTACTTC	CASSPVFSPGTGRETQYF
TRBV12-3/TRBV12-4	TRBJ1-1	NA	many	TGTGCCAGCAGTTTTCGACGGGGGAACACTGAAGCTTTCTTT	CASSFRRGNTEAFF
TRBV4-3	TRBJ2-3	TRBD1	NA	TGCGCCAGCAGCCAAGGAACGATCGCCCCGGGACAGGGGGCCACAGATACGCAGTATTTT	CASSQGTIAPGQGATDTQYF
TRBV24-1	TRBJ2-5	NA	many	TGTGCCACCAGTGTTCCCCCGGCGGAGACCCAGTACTTC	CATSVPPAETQYF
TRBV7-6	TRBJ2-1	NA	many	TGTGCCAGCAGCCCATATCCCCCCAACTCCTACAATGAGCAGTTCTTC	CASSPYPPNSYNEQFF
TRBV18	TRBJ2-3	NA	NA	TGTGCCAGCTTCGATGTTCCGGGGCTTAGCACAGATACGCAGTATTTT	CASFDVPGLSTDTQYF
TRBV7-9	TRBJ2-3	TRBD2	many	TGTGCCAGCAGCTCTACTAGCGGGTTAGGCCGCACAGATACGCAGTATTTT	CASSSTSGLGRTDTQYF
TRBV9	TRBJ1-1	TRBD1	many	TGTGCTAGCAGCGTAGAACAGGGGACCACTGAAGCTTTCTTT	CASSVEQGTTEAFF
TRBV12-3/TRBV12-4	TRBJ1-1	NA	NA	TGTGCCAGCAGTTTACCCTCCGGGAGCTTGAACACTGAAGCTTTCTTT	CASSLPSGSLNTEAFF
TRBV5-1	TRBJ2-5	NA	many	TGCGCCAGCAGCCCGCAAGGTCGGGTCCAAGAGACCCAGTACTTC	CASSPQGRVQETQYF
TRBV6-5	TRBJ2-4	NA	NA	TGTGCCAGCAGTTACCATCACGTATCGGGAGAAGCCAAAAACATTCAGTACTTC	CASSYHHVSGEAKNIQYF
TRBV7-8	TRBJ2-5	NA	few	TGTGCCAGCAGCCAAAACCGTTTGGCCCAGTACTTC	CASSQNRLAQYF
TRBV10-3	TRBJ1-2	NA	many	TGTGCCATCAGTGAACAGGTTTCGATGGGCTACACCTTC	CAISEQVSMGYTF
TRBV7-6	TRBJ2-5	TRBD1	many	TGTGCCAGCAGCTGGGACAGGGTCAGGGAGACCCAGTACTTC	CASSWDRVRETQYF
TRBV27	TRBJ2-1	NA	NA	TGTGCCAGCAGTCGAGGACTACCCTACAATGAGCAGTTCTTC	CASSRGLPYNEQFF
TRBV4-3	TRBJ1-1	NA	few	TGCGCCAGCAGCCAAGTTGGACAGCCCGGGGGCGCTTTCTTT	CASSQVGQPGGAFF
TRBV10-3	TRBJ2-3	TRBD2	NA	TGTGCCATCAGTGAGTATGAGGCTAGCGGGGGATATACGCAGTATTTT	CAISEYEASGGYTQYF
TRBV6-5	TRBJ2-3	NA	NA	TGTGCCAGCAGTTACTCGTCATCATTGGGGGTTAATGATACGCAGTATTTT	CASSYSSSLGVNDTQYF
TRBV27	TRBJ2-2	TRBD1	many	TGTGCCAGCAGGGGGACAGCTAACACCGGGGAGCTGTTTTTT	CASRGTANTGELFF
TRBV5-5	TRBJ2-7	TRBD1	many	TGTGCCAGCAGCTTTTCTCCGGGACAGCACTACGAGCAGTACTTC	CASSFSPGQHYEQYF
TRBV15	TRBJ2-7	NA	many	TGTGCCACCAGCGTCAACCCGGGATACGAGCAGTACTTC	CATSVNPGYEQYF
TRBV24-1	TRBJ2-5	NA	NA	TGTGCCACCAGTGATCTCTGGGCGGGGACATACCAAGAGACCCAGTACTTC	CATSDLWAGTYQETQYF
TRBV7-2	TRBJ2-4	NA	many	TGTGCCAGCAGCTTAGCTTTTAGGGCGGCCAAAAACATTCAGTACTTC	CASSLAFRAAKNIQYF
TRBV5-4	TRBJ2-2	TRBD2	NA	TGTGCCAGCAGCTTGGTTGCGGGGGATACCGGGGAGCTGTTTTTT	CASSLVAGDTGELFF
TRBV6-5	TRBJ2-5	NA	many	TGTGCCAGCAGTTTCAGTAGGTTGGAGACCCAGTACTTC	CASSFSRLETQYF
TRBV7-2	TRBJ2-3	NA	many	TGTGCCAGCAGTCGCGTAGCGGGCACAGATACGCAGTATTTT	CASSRVAGTDTQYF
TRBV5-1	TRBJ1-4	NA	few	TGCGCCAGCAGCTTGGGAGTCCAGGGACGGGGCTTTACTGAAAAACTGTTTTTT	CASSLGVQGRGFTEKLFF
TRBV7-3	TRBJ2-5	NA	many	TGTGCCAGCAGCGTGGACAGGGGGAAACTAGCGGGGATCCAAGAGACCCAGTACTTC	CASSVDRGKLAGIQETQYF